The table lists the clone carrying this TCR beta chain with many counts. What it binds is not known. Sorting recovered naive CD8 T cells on a CD8+CD4-CCR7+CD45RA+ profile. Previously described methods and listed TCR primers were employed for the bulk TCR libraries. TCRdb redid the calling of the PCR reads with MiXCR, one entry per CDR3 protein. Among just under 650,000 distinct CDR3 sequences listed, just under 20% were seen once. This sample is part of a study of molecular identifiers for immune sequencing clone quantification. Whole-study findings and limits: Among effectors, clones above 20 RNA copies held over 98% of molecules; among naive cells, under 1%.

Sequenced sample: naive CD8+ T cells from blood, with Jurkat cell RNA spiked in. Described subset: FACS-sorted CD8+CD4-CCR7+CD45RA+ naive T cells. The sequence came from a human donor in good health. Some libraries in this study had Jurkat cell RNA spiked in.

The CDR3: CASSEWGVSDQETQYF. CDR3 sequence (DNA): TGTGCCAGCAGTGAATGGGGGGTCTCGGACCAAGAGACCCAGTACTTC. This chain connects TRBV2 to TRBJ2-5; D is perhaps TRBD2 (6 bases). Trimming cost V 2 bases and J 0 bases, with 13 bases left between them. CDR1 is SNHLY and CDR2 is FYNNEI in the germline V gene. The CDR3 is 16 residues long.